This TCR beta chain emerged from a study of T-cell memory formation after mild COVID-19. Using its own MiXCR run on the 5' RACE reads, TCRdb lists one record per CDR3 protein. Of 65,000 to 95,000 distinct CDR3 sequences in the sample, over 10% were seen once. This CDR3 spans 13 amino acids. The germline gives CDR1 SEHNR, CDR2 FQNEAQ (reference sequence). V was cut by 3 bases and J by 8 bases, with 11 bases left in between. This sequence originates from a man aged 18-30 years who had mild COVID-19 (a few samples of this study predate the infection). Cell type and time point are not known. This chain connects TRBV7-9 to TRBJ1-3; D not certain. The sequenced sample consisted of PBMCs or a T cell subset sorted from them (not recorded which). The CDR3 DNA reads TGTGCCAGCAGCTTCGGAGGAGGAGACACCATATATTTT. Translated, it gives CASSFGGGDTIYF.